The 23 T cell receptor beta chains listed next were all sequenced from one sample in a study of cytomegalovirus exposure and HLA in healthy donors. Primers: 60 Vbeta forward and 13 Jbeta reverse. Only in-frame clones appear in the TCRdb table, and some are missing; sequencing was by immunoSEQ multiplex PCR. The table lists about 170,000 clones. The sequencing sample was made of PBMCs. The source is a woman between 18 and 30 years old in good health and CMV-seropositive.

To note about this clone: Other nucleotide sequences in the sample specify the same CDR3. The chain has TRBV29-1 and TRBJ1-1; no clear D. Trimming stripped 4 bases from V and 0 bases from J, with 9 bases between. The CDR3 has 13 amino acids. Germline V gene sequence: CDR1 SQVTM, CDR2 ANQGSEA. For the CDR3, the DNA is TGCAGCGTTGCTGGGCGCCTGAACACTGAAGCTTTCTTT. Translating gives CSVAGRLNTEAFF. The full variable domain, its missing parts supplied by reference TRBV29-1 and TRBJ1-1, is SAVISQKPSRDICQRGTSLTIQCQVDSQVTMMFWYRQQPGQSLTLIATANQGSEATYESGFVIDKFPISRPNLTFSTLTVSNMSPEDSSIYLCSVAGRLNTEAFFGQGTRLTVV.

This chain connects TRBV6-6 to TRBJ2-1; the D gene is possibly TRBD1 (6 bases). V lost 6 bases and J lost 4, with 13 bases in between. CDR1 and CDR2 (germline): MNHNY, SVGAGI (reference sequence). This CDR3 has 14 amino acids. The CDR3: CASSLDRRYNEQFF. In DNA form, the CDR3 reads TGTGCCAGCAGCCTAGACAGGAGATACAATGAGCAGTTCTTC.

The chain links TRBV11-3 to TRBJ2-1; perhaps TRBD2 as D (5 bases). Looked up from germline, CDR1 is SGHNT and CDR2 is YENEEA. The CDR3 is made up of 12 amino acids. V was pared by 4 bases and J by 7 bases, with 8 bases between. CDR3 amino acids: CASSWTGNEQFF. The CDR3 region has the DNA TGTGCCAGCAGCTGGACGGGGAATGAGCAGTTCTTC.

The chain uses TRBV5-1 and TRBJ2-5; D is possibly TRBD2 (5 bases). This CDR3 spans 14 amino acids. V lost 4 bases to trimming and J lost 2 bases, with 12 bases between them. The germline CDR1 and CDR2 sequences are SGHRS and YFSETQ. As DNA, the CDR3 is TGCGCCAGCAGCGCCTCGAGACTACAAGAGACCCAGTACTTC. Amino acid sequence: CASSASRLQETQYF.

The V gene is TRBV15, the J gene TRBJ1-2; D not resolved. Germline-derived CDR1 and CDR2 are LNHNV and YYDKDF (reference sequence). The ends were cut back, 8 bases at V and 6 bases at J, with 10 bases in the middle. This CDR3 is built from 11 residues. This chain's CDR3 is CATLTQDGYTF. In DNA, the CDR3 is TGTGCCACCTTAACCCAGGATGGCTACACCTTC.

The chain uses TRBV28 and TRBJ1-2, with 9 bases lining up with TRBD1. Germline V lookup: CDR1 MDHEN, CDR2 SYDVKM. The CDR3 spans 15 residues. V was pared by 6 bases and J by 2 bases, with 7 bases of the junction left unmatched. As DNA, the CDR3 is TGTGCCAGCAGCCTATCCGGGACAGGGAACTATGGCTACACCTTC. Protein sequence: CASSLSGTGNYGYTF.

The genes are TRBV7-2 and TRBJ2-7; 11 nucleotides agree with TRBD2. V dropped 4 bases and J dropped 2; count of bases not matched to a gene: 7. Germline V CDR1 and CDR2: SGHTA, FQGNSA. This CDR3 region has 16 residues. The CDR3 DNA reads as TGTGCCAGCAGCTCCCGACTAGCGGGGCTTACCTACGAGCAGTACTTC. Its protein is CASSSRLAGLTYEQYF. Based on the CDR3 plus reference TRBV7-2 and TRBJ2-7, the full variable domain is GAGVSQSPSNKVTEKGKDVELRCDPISGHTALYWYRQSLGQGLEFLIYFQGNSAPDKSGLPSDRFSAERTGGSVSTLTIQRTQQEDSAVYLCASSSRLAGLTYEQYFGPGTRLTVT.

The rearrangement uses TRBV30 and TRBJ2-7; tentative D call: TRBD2 (6 bases). The CDR3 is 15 residues long. V was trimmed by 4 bases and J by 1 base, leaving 17 bases between them. Per germline, CDR1 GTSNPN and CDR2 SVGIG (reference sequence). The DNA of the CDR3 is TGTGCCTGGACCCCGGGGGACCCTAAATCCTACGAGCAGTACTTC. Translated, it gives CAWTPGDPKSYEQYF.

The V gene is TRBV5-5, the J gene TRBJ1-3, with 10 bases lining up with TRBD1. This CDR3 contains 18 residues. With V trimmed by 0 bases and J by 0 bases, 6 bases remained unmatched. CDR1 is SGHKS, CDR2 YYEKEE, per germline (reference sequence). CDR3 DNA sequence: TGTGCCAGCAGCTTGGTGGGACAGGGGACAAGCTCTGGAAACACCATATATTTT. As protein: CASSLVGQGTSSGNTIYF.

The chain has TRBV18 and TRBJ1-1; D call uncertain. V dropped 6 bases and J dropped 1 base, with 21 bases sitting between them. This CDR3 has 17 residues. Germline-derived CDR1 and CDR2 are KGHSH and LQKENI. The chain's CDR3 is CASSQTIESGANTEAFF. CDR3 nucleotides: TGTGCCAGCTCCCAAACCATAGAGTCGGGAGCGAACACTGAAGCTTTCTTT.

The chain links TRBV5-6 to TRBJ1-6; 8 bases agree with TRBD1. Germline CDR1 is SGHDT and CDR2 is YYEEEE. CDR3 length: 15 amino acids. Germline trimming cut 2 bases from V and 8 bases from J; bases unmatched to any gene: 6. The CDR3 DNA reads TGTGCCAGCAGCTTAGGACAGGGTGGTTATTCACCCCTCCACTTT. The encoded protein is CASSLGQGGYSPLHF. Drawing the rest from reference TRBV5-6 and TRBJ1-6, the complete variable domain is DAGVTQSPTHLIKTRGQQVTLRCSPKSGHDTVSWYQQALGQGPQFIFQYYEEEERQRGNFPDRFSGHQFPNYSSELNVNALLLGDSALYLCASSLGQGGYSPLHFGNGTRLTVT.

The chain joins TRBV6-6 to TRBJ1-5; TRBD1 matches at 8 bases. The CDR3 consists of 15 residues. The germline gives CDR1 MNHNY, CDR2 SVGAGI (reference sequence). Trimming removed 4 bases from V and 12 bases from J; junction bases left unmatched: 14. The DNA of the CDR3 is TGTGCCAGCAGTTTTGACGACAGGGGCCCCTTTTACCAGCATTTT. This sequence encodes CASSFDDRGPFYQHF.

As concerns this clone: The same CDR3 can be traced to other DNA sequences in this sample. V is TRBV5-1 and J is TRBJ1-2, with 7 bases that match TRBD1. With V trimmed by 0 bases and J by 4 bases, 3 bases remained unmatched. CDR1 SGHRS and CDR2 YFSETQ come from the germline V gene. This CDR3 comprises 14 residues. CDR3 bases: TGCGCCAGCAGCTTGGCAGGGGGAGGCTATGGCTACACCTTC. As protein: CASSLAGGGYGYTF.

The genes are TRBV19 and TRBJ1-2; perhaps TRBD1 as D (6 bases). V was clipped by 5 bases and J by 7 bases, with 11 bases between them. CDR3 size: 12 residues. CDR1 is LNHDA, CDR2 SQIVND, per germline (reference sequence). The CDR3 is CASSSEGGGYTF. In DNA form, the CDR3 reads TGTGCCAGTAGTTCCGAAGGGGGTGGCTACACCTTC.

The chain employs TRBV5-1 and TRBJ2-7; tentative D call: TRBD2 (6 bases). V gave up 4 bases and J gave up 5 bases, with 25 bases separating them. The germline CDR1 and CDR2 sequences are SGHRS and YFSETQ. The CDR3 covers 17 residues. In nucleotides, the CDR3 is TGCGCCAGCAGCCCCCAAGTGGTTGTGGGAGGAACCGACGAGCAGTACTTC. Protein: CASSPQVVVGGTDEQYF.

The rearrangement links TRBV18 to TRBJ1-2; 7 bases match TRBD1. V lost 3 bases and J lost 4; bases outside the gene matches: 8. Germline CDR1 and CDR2: KGHSH and LQKENI. The CDR3 runs 15 residues. The CDR3 spells CASSPTMDRTYGYTF. CDR3 in DNA: TGTGCCAGCTCACCTACGATGGACAGGACCTATGGCTACACCTTC.

The CDR3 DNA sequence: TGTGCCAGCAGCTTAGCTTTCCGGGAAGCTTTCTTT. Protein sequence: CASSLAFREAFF. The chain carries TRBV7-9 and TRBJ1-1; no clear D gene. Trimming took 0 bases from V and 8 from J, leaving 7 bases between them. CDR1 is SEHNR, CDR2 FQNEAQ, per germline (reference sequence). The CDR3 covers 12 residues.

The genes are TRBV4-1 and TRBJ2-7; TRBD2 aligns across 10 bases. CDR1 and CDR2 (germline): MGHRA, YSYEKL. This CDR3 comprises 15 residues. V gave up 4 bases and J gave up 7 bases; unmatched junction bases: 10. The CDR3 is CASSRIAGGPLEQYF. The CDR3 region has the DNA TGCGCCAGCAGCCGGATAGCGGGAGGTCCCCTGGAGCAGTACTTC.

The rearrangement uses TRBV9 and TRBJ1-2; 11 nucleotides agree with TRBD1. The ends lost 4 bases at V and 4 bases at J; junction bases unmatched: 6. CDR1 and CDR2 from the germline V gene are SGDLS and YYNGEE. CDR3 size: 15 residues. The CDR3 sequence: CASSSGTGGIYGYTF. CDR3 in DNA: TGTGCCAGCAGCAGTGGGACAGGGGGAATCTATGGCTACACCTTC. Full variable domain (missing parts from reference TRBV9 and TRBJ1-2): DSGVTQTPKHLITATGQRVTLRCSPRSGDLSVYWYQQSLDQGLQFLIQYYNGEERAKGNILERFSAQQFPDLHSELNLSSLELGDSALYFCASSSGTGGIYGYTFGSGTRLTVV.

The chain combines TRBV27 with TRBJ2-5; 11 positions match TRBD2. Germline V gene data show CDR1 as MNHEY and CDR2 as SMNVEV (reference sequence). This CDR3 is built from 17 residues. Losses at the gene ends were 5 bases for V and 2 bases for J; bases not matched to a gene: 10. For the CDR3, the DNA is TGTGCCAGCAGTCAACCCTCCGGGACTAGCGGACAAGAGACCCAGTACTTC. Translation gives CASSQPSGTSGQETQYF.

The chain joins TRBV30 to TRBJ2-1; weak D call: TRBD1 (6 bases). V lost 2 bases and J lost 10, with 9 bases in between. The CDR3 runs 11 residues. Germline loops: CDR1 GTSNPN, CDR2 SVGIG (reference sequence). The CDR3 DNA sequence: TGTGCCTGGAGTTTGGGGACAGAGCAGTTCTTC. Protein sequence: CAWSLGTEQFF.

The V gene is TRBV19, the J gene TRBJ2-7; TRBD2 aligns across 8 bases. CDR1 and CDR2 (germline): LNHDA, SQIVND (reference sequence). Trimming cost V 1 base and J 5 bases; bases outside gene matches: 4. This CDR3 spans 14 amino acids. CDR3 protein: CASSIGGLAHEQYF. The CDR3 DNA follows: TGTGCCAGTAGTATAGGAGGACTAGCCCACGAGCAGTACTTC. Using reference TRBV19 and TRBJ2-7 for the parts outside the CDR3, the full variable domain is DGGITQSPKYLFRKEGQNVTLSCEQNLNHDAMYWYRQDPGQGLRLIYYSQIVNDFQKGDIAEGYSVSREKKESFPLTVTSAQKNPTAFYLCASSIGGLAHEQYFGPGTRLTVT.

With respect to this clone: Other DNA sequences of this sample code for an identical CDR3. The chain carries TRBV6-1 and TRBJ2-2; D unresolved. The V end was cut by 4 bases, the J end by 0 bases, with 6 bases between. Per germline, CDR1 MNHNS and CDR2 SASEGT. The CDR3 contains 14 residues. In nucleotides, the CDR3 is TGTGCCAGCAGTGTTGCAGCGAACACCGGGGAGCTGTTTTTT. This codes for CASSVAANTGELFF.